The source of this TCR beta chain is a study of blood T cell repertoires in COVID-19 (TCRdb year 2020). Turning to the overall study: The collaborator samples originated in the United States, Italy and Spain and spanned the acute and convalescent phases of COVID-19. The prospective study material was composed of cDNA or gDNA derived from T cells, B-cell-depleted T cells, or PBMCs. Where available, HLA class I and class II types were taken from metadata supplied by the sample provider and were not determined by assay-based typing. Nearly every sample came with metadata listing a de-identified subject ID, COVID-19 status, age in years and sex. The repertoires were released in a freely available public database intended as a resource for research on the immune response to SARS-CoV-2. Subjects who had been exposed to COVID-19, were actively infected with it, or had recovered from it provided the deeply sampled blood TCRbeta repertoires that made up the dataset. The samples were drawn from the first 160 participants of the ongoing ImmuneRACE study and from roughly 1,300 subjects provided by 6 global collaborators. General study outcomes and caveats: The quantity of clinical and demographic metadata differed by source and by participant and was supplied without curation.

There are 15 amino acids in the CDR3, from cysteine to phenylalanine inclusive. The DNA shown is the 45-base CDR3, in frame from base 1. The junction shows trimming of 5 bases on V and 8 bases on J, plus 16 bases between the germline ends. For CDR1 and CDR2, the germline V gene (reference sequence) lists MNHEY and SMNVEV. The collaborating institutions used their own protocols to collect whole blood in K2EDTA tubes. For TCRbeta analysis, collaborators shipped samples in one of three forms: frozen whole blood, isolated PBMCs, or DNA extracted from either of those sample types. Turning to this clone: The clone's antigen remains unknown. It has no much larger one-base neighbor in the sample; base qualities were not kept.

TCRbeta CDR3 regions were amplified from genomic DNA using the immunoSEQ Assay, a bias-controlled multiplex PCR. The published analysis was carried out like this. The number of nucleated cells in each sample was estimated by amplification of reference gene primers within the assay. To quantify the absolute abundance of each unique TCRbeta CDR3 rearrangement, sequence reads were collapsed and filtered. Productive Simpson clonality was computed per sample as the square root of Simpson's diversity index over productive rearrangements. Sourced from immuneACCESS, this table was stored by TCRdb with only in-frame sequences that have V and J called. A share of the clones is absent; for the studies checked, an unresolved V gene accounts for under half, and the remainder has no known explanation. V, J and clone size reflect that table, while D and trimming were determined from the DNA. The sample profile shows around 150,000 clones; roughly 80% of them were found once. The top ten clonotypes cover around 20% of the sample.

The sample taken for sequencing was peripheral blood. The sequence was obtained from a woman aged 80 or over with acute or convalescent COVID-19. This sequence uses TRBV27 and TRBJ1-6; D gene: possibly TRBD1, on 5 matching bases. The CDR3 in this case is CASSPWGVRYSPLHF. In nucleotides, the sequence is TGTGCCAGCAGTCCCTGGGGGGTAAGGTATTCACCCCTCCACTTT.